Listed below are T cell receptor beta chains from one sample, sequenced in a study of blood T cell repertoires in COVID-19. Assay: immunoSEQ multiplex PCR; the TCRdb copy retains only in-frame clones and omits some. Among about 200,000 clones listed, about 93% were seen once. Sequencing used peripheral blood. These receptors were obtained from a man between 50 and 59 years old with acute or convalescent COVID-19. Each CDR3 is given with its conserved first and last residue. Each record gives: CDR3 length, D gene, J gene, V gene, clone size, CDR3 protein, CDR3 DNA. A D gene is named only where the DNA matches it firmly. The size field is filled for only some rows; it gives once, few, many or a size class.

len: 16; d_gene: -; j_gene: TRBJ2-1; v_gene: TRBV28; abundance: -; CDR3aa: CASSSASATGLEEQFF; CDR3nt: TGTGCCAGCAGTTCCGCTAGCGCGACAGGGCTAGAGGAGCAGTTCTTC
len: 17; d_gene: TRBD1; j_gene: TRBJ2-2; v_gene: TRBV20-1; abundance: -; CDR3aa: CSASLVQGVQNTGELFF; CDR3nt: TGCAGTGCTAGTCTTGTGCAGGGGGTACAGAACACCGGGGAGCTGTTTTTT
len: 17; d_gene: TRBD1; j_gene: TRBJ2-7; v_gene: TRBV4-2; abundance: once; CDR3aa: CASSQAQGQGVSYEQYF; CDR3nt: TGTGCCAGCAGCCAAGCTCAAGGTCAGGGGGTCTCCTACGAGCAGTACTTC
len: 12; d_gene: -; j_gene: TRBJ1-2; v_gene: TRBV24-1; abundance: -; CDR3aa: CATSDWGLDYTF; CDR3nt: TGTGCCACCAGTGATTGGGGACTGGACTACACCTTC
len: 16; d_gene: TRBD2; j_gene: TRBJ2-1; v_gene: TRBV28; abundance: -; CDR3aa: CASSTRGAGGYNEQFF; CDR3nt: TGTGCCAGCAGCACAAGAGGGGCGGGAGGCTACAATGAGCAGTTCTTC
len: 15; d_gene: -; j_gene: TRBJ2-7; v_gene: TRBV18; abundance: -; CDR3aa: CASSPPAGSSYEQYF; CDR3nt: TGTGCCAGCTCTCCCCCGGCGGGGAGTTCCTACGAGCAGTACTTC
len: 12; d_gene: -; j_gene: TRBJ2-3; v_gene: TRBV7-9; abundance: -; CDR3aa: CASSRLTDTQYF; CDR3nt: TGTGCCAGCAGCCGTTTAACAGATACGCAGTATTTT
len: 17; d_gene: TRBD1; j_gene: TRBJ1-5; v_gene: TRBV28; abundance: -; CDR3aa: CASSPPRTGAGNQPQHF; CDR3nt: TGTGCCAGCAGTCCCCCCCGGACAGGGGCAGGCAATCAGCCCCAGCATTTT
len: 15; d_gene: -; j_gene: TRBJ2-4; v_gene: TRBV11-2; abundance: -; CDR3aa: CASSLEYRAKNIQYF; CDR3nt: TGTGCCAGCAGCTTAGAGTACAGAGCCAAAAACATTCAGTACTTC
len: 14; d_gene: -; j_gene: TRBJ1-1; v_gene: TRBV4-2; abundance: -; CDR3aa: CASSQNRDDTEAFF; CDR3nt: TGTGCCAGCAGCCAGAACAGGGACGACACTGAAGCTTTCTTT
len: 15; d_gene: TRBD1; j_gene: TRBJ2-7; v_gene: TRBV6-5; abundance: -; CDR3aa: CASLGGQGVSYEQYF; CDR3nt: TGTGCCAGCCTTGGCGGGCAGGGGGTTTCCTACGAGCAGTACTTC
len: 15; d_gene: -; j_gene: TRBJ1-4; v_gene: TRBV4-2; abundance: -; CDR3aa: CASSQDLRENEKLFF; CDR3nt: TGTGCCAGCAGCCAAGATTTACGGGAAAATGAAAAACTGTTTTTT
len: 15; d_gene: -; j_gene: TRBJ2-2; v_gene: TRBV3-1/TRBV3-2; abundance: -; CDR3aa: CASSDYWGNTGELFF; CDR3nt: TGTGCCAGCAGCGACTACTGGGGTAATACCGGGGAGCTGTTTTTT
len: 14; d_gene: -; j_gene: TRBJ1-2; v_gene: TRBV7-2; abundance: once; CDR3aa: CASSLASANYGYTF; CDR3nt: TGTGCCAGCAGCTTAGCGTCAGCTAACTATGGCTACACCTTC
len: 15; d_gene: TRBD2; j_gene: TRBJ2-5; v_gene: TRBV27; abundance: -; CDR3aa: CASSSSGTSGETQYF; CDR3nt: TGTGCCAGCAGTTCCTCCGGGACTAGCGGAGAGACCCAGTACTTC
len: 14; d_gene: -; j_gene: TRBJ2-1; v_gene: TRBV10-3; abundance: -; CDR3aa: CAISEFGLGAEQFF; CDR3nt: TGTGCCATCAGTGAGTTCGGCTTAGGGGCTGAGCAGTTCTTC
len: 16; d_gene: TRBD1; j_gene: TRBJ2-3; v_gene: TRBV4-2; abundance: -; CDR3aa: CASSQDGTGDTDTQYF; CDR3nt: TGTGCCAGCAGCCAAGATGGGACAGGGGATACAGATACGCAGTATTTT
len: 15; d_gene: -; j_gene: TRBJ1-5; v_gene: TRBV27; abundance: -; CDR3aa: CASSLFGGPNQPQHF; CDR3nt: TGTGCCAGCAGTTTATTCGGTGGGCCCAATCAGCCCCAGCATTTT
len: 15; d_gene: TRBD1; j_gene: TRBJ1-3; v_gene: TRBV10-3; abundance: -; CDR3aa: CATQDRVNSGNTIYF; CDR3nt: TGTGCCACACAGGACAGGGTGAACTCTGGAAACACCATATATTTT
len: 11; d_gene: -; j_gene: TRBJ1-2; v_gene: TRBV7-2; abundance: -; CDR3aa: CASSLNYGYTF; CDR3nt: TGTGCCAGCAGCCTCAACTATGGCTACACCTTC
len: 14; d_gene: -; j_gene: TRBJ2-5; v_gene: TRBV7-7; abundance: few; CDR3aa: CASSLHAGQETQYF; CDR3nt: TGTGCTAGCAGCTTACACGCCGGCCAAGAGACCCAGTACTTC
len: 14; d_gene: -; j_gene: TRBJ1-2; v_gene: TRBV6-6; abundance: -; CDR3aa: CASSSQTANYGYTF; CDR3nt: TGTGCCAGCAGTTCTCAGACAGCGAACTATGGCTACACCTTC
len: 16; d_gene: TRBD2; j_gene: TRBJ2-1; v_gene: TRBV7-9; abundance: once; CDR3aa: CASSLGISGGYNEQFF; CDR3nt: TGTGCCAGCAGCTTAGGGATTAGCGGGGGCTACAATGAGCAGTTCTTC
len: 16; d_gene: TRBD1; j_gene: TRBJ1-4; v_gene: TRBV19; abundance: -; CDR3aa: CASSTRQGTTNEKLFF; CDR3nt: TGTGCCAGTAGTACCCGACAGGGAACAACTAATGAAAAACTGTTTTTT
len: 16; d_gene: TRBD2; j_gene: TRBJ2-2; v_gene: TRBV9; abundance: -; CDR3aa: CASSELAGGPTGELFF; CDR3nt: TGTGCCAGCAGCGAGCTAGCGGGGGGACCCACCGGGGAGCTGTTTTTT
len: 16; d_gene: -; j_gene: TRBJ2-1; v_gene: TRBV28; abundance: -; CDR3aa: CASTESGGAVRYEQFF; CDR3nt: TGTGCCAGCACGGAAAGTGGGGGGGCCGTAAGGTATGAGCAGTTCTTC
len: 14; d_gene: TRBD1; j_gene: TRBJ1-4; v_gene: TRBV19; abundance: few; CDR3aa: CASSPRGQGEKLFF; CDR3nt: TGTGCCAGTAGTCCCAGGGGGCAAGGTGAAAAACTGTTTTTT
len: 15; d_gene: -; j_gene: TRBJ2-2; v_gene: TRBV4-3; abundance: -; CDR3aa: CASSQDLYGTGELFF; CDR3nt: TGCGCCAGCAGCCAAGATCTGTACGGCACCGGGGAGCTGTTTTTT
len: 15; d_gene: -; j_gene: TRBJ2-5; v_gene: TRBV6-5; abundance: once; CDR3aa: CASSYKGGGLETQYF; CDR3nt: TGTGCCAGCAGTTACAAAGGGGGGGGGCTCGAGACCCAGTACTTC
len: 14; d_gene: TRBD1; j_gene: TRBJ1-1; v_gene: TRBV27; abundance: -; CDR3aa: CASRQTGGNTEAFF; CDR3nt: TGTGCCAGCAGACAGACAGGGGGCAACACTGAAGCTTTCTTT
len: 15; d_gene: -; j_gene: TRBJ1-1; v_gene: TRBV6-5; abundance: once; CDR3aa: CASRWSTDGGTEAFF; CDR3nt: TGTGCCAGCAGGTGGTCGACGGACGGGGGGACTGAAGCTTTCTTT
len: 12; d_gene: -; j_gene: TRBJ1-4; v_gene: TRBV6-1; abundance: -; CDR3aa: CASSEPWRKLFF; CDR3nt: TGTGCCAGCAGTGAACCCTGGAGGAAACTGTTTTTT
len: 14; d_gene: -; j_gene: TRBJ2-3; v_gene: TRBV5-1; abundance: -; CDR3aa: CASGLTASTDTQYF; CDR3nt: TGCGCCAGCGGATTGACAGCTAGCACAGATACGCAGTATTTT
len: 15; d_gene: -; j_gene: TRBJ1-5; v_gene: TRBV6-2/TRBV6-3; abundance: -; CDR3aa: CASSVTGLSNQPQHF; CDR3nt: TGTGCCAGCAGTGTTACAGGGTTGAGTAATCAGCCCCAGCATTTT
len: 11; d_gene: -; j_gene: TRBJ1-4; v_gene: TRBV9; abundance: -; CDR3aa: CASSVREKLFF; CDR3nt: TGTGCCAGCAGCGTACGTGAAAAACTGTTTTTT
len: 14; d_gene: -; j_gene: TRBJ2-5; v_gene: TRBV24-1; abundance: -; CDR3aa: CATSDSEFPETQYF; CDR3nt: TGTGCCACCAGTGACTCGGAGTTTCCTGAGACCCAGTACTTC
len: 13; d_gene: -; j_gene: TRBJ1-2; v_gene: TRBV6-1; abundance: -; CDR3aa: CASSERENYGYTF; CDR3nt: TGTGCCAGCAGTGAAAGGGAGAACTATGGCTACACCTTC
len: 13; d_gene: -; j_gene: TRBJ2-1; v_gene: TRBV6-1; abundance: once; CDR3aa: CASSEARGGEQFF; CDR3nt: TGTGCCAGCAGTGAAGCCAGGGGTGGTGAGCAGTTCTTC
len: 17; d_gene: -; j_gene: TRBJ1-2; v_gene: TRBV6-2/TRBV6-3; abundance: -; CDR3aa: CASSYSDSTASFYGYTF; CDR3nt: TGTGCCAGCAGTTACTCGGACAGCACTGCTAGTTTCTATGGCTACACCTTC
len: 16; d_gene: -; j_gene: TRBJ2-7; v_gene: TRBV30; abundance: -; CDR3aa: CAWSKLVAVSSYEQYF; CDR3nt: TGTGCCTGGAGTAAATTGGTAGCGGTGAGCTCCTACGAGCAGTACTTC
len: 14; d_gene: TRBD1; j_gene: TRBJ1-5; v_gene: TRBV19; abundance: -; CDR3aa: CATSGQGFNQPQHF; CDR3nt: TGTGCCACCTCGGGACAGGGATTCAATCAGCCCCAGCATTTT
len: 13; d_gene: -; j_gene: TRBJ2-1; v_gene: TRBV7-2; abundance: -; CDR3aa: CASSLVRAGGEFF; CDR3nt: TGTGCCAGCAGCTTAGTGAGGGCGGGTGGGGAGTTCTTC
len: 15; d_gene: -; j_gene: TRBJ1-2; v_gene: TRBV4-2; abundance: -; CDR3aa: CASSQDYRQNNGYTF; CDR3nt: TGTGCCAGCAGCCAAGATTACAGGCAAAATAATGGCTACACCTTC
len: 16; d_gene: -; j_gene: TRBJ2-3; v_gene: TRBV30; abundance: -; CDR3aa: CAWSVQWLALTDTQYF; CDR3nt: TGTGCCTGGAGTGTACAATGGCTAGCGCTCACAGATACGCAGTATTTT
len: 14; d_gene: TRBD1; j_gene: TRBJ1-1; v_gene: TRBV9; abundance: -; CDR3aa: CASSVVTGSGEAFF; CDR3nt: TGTGCCAGCAGCGTAGTGACAGGGAGCGGTGAAGCTTTCTTT
len: 16; d_gene: TRBD1; j_gene: TRBJ1-2; v_gene: TRBV7-9; abundance: -; CDR3aa: CASSLGTGTYGYGYTF; CDR3nt: TGTGCCAGCAGCTTAGGGACAGGGACCTACGGGTATGGCTACACCTTC
len: 17; d_gene: TRBD1; j_gene: TRBJ1-2; v_gene: TRBV24-1; abundance: -; CDR3aa: CATSEGPGTGADYGYTF; CDR3nt: TGTGCCACCAGTGAGGGACCCGGGACAGGGGCGGACTATGGCTACACCTTC
len: 17; d_gene: TRBD1; j_gene: TRBJ2-6; v_gene: TRBV28; abundance: -; CDR3aa: CASSLTAGGPGANVLTF; CDR3nt: TGTGCCAGCAGTTTAACGGCAGGGGGTCCTGGGGCCAACGTCCTGACTTTC
len: 14; d_gene: -; j_gene: TRBJ2-1; v_gene: TRBV5-4; abundance: -; CDR3aa: CASSLGQNYNEQFF; CDR3nt: TGTGCCAGCAGCTTGGGACAGAATTACAATGAGCAGTTCTTC
len: 13; d_gene: -; j_gene: TRBJ1-6; v_gene: TRBV28; abundance: -; CDR3aa: CASSSTGTSPLHF; CDR3nt: TGTGCCAGCAGCTCCACCGGTACTTCACCCCTCCACTTT
len: 13; d_gene: -; j_gene: TRBJ2-5; v_gene: TRBV2; abundance: -; CDR3aa: CATTGSTGETQYF; CDR3nt: TGTGCCACCACCGGGTCCACCGGGGAGACCCAGTACTTC
len: 16; d_gene: TRBD1; j_gene: TRBJ2-3; v_gene: TRBV7-2; abundance: -; CDR3aa: CASSLGVDRASDTQYF; CDR3nt: TGTGCCAGCAGCTTAGGGGTGGACAGGGCCTCAGATACGCAGTATTTT
len: 15; d_gene: -; j_gene: TRBJ1-1; v_gene: TRBV28; abundance: -; CDR3aa: CASTPTAGGTTEAFF; CDR3nt: TGTGCCAGCACCCCCACCGCGGGGGGAACCACTGAAGCTTTCTTT
len: 13; d_gene: -; j_gene: TRBJ1-2; v_gene: TRBV18; abundance: few; CDR3aa: CASSPSANYGYTF; CDR3nt: TGTGCCAGCTCACCATCAGCGAACTATGGCTACACCTTC
len: 15; d_gene: TRBD2; j_gene: TRBJ2-1; v_gene: TRBV7-3; abundance: -; CDR3aa: CASSFGLADYNEQFF; CDR3nt: TGTGCCAGCAGCTTCGGACTAGCGGACTACAATGAGCAGTTCTTC
len: 13; d_gene: -; j_gene: TRBJ1-2; v_gene: TRBV30; abundance: -; CDR3aa: CAWSGRGSYGYTF; CDR3nt: TGTGCCTGGAGTGGGCGGGGGTCCTATGGCTACACCTTC
len: 15; d_gene: TRBD2; j_gene: TRBJ2-7; v_gene: TRBV19; abundance: -; CDR3aa: CASKKGTSGNHEQYF; CDR3nt: TGTGCCAGTAAGAAAGGGACTAGCGGGAACCACGAGCAGTACTTC